The T cell receptor (beta chain) described here comes from a study of cytomegalovirus exposure and HLA in healthy donors (dated by TCRdb to about 2017). Broadly, across the study: An earlier analysis of roughly 500 of the donors reported more than 250 Gb of sequence data and 117 million unique TCR beta sequences from roughly 200 million T cells. Around 300 gigabases of sequencing data and some 85 million unique TCR sequences were included in an early release covering about 600 HLA-typed donors. Of the roughly 400 genotyped donors, less than 85% were placed in the genetic ancestry cluster associated with self-reported Caucasian donors. The study was designed to test whether signatures of past pathogen exposure could be identified by cataloging public T cell receptors. The T cell repertoires of 670 or so subjects were profiled by immunosequencing and related to cytomegalovirus serostatus. In addition to the first cohort of around 670 subjects, a separate validation cohort of 120 different subjects was used. To predict cytomegalovirus infection status, the study combined high-throughput TCR immunosequencing, statistical association of individual TCRs with disease status, and machine learning. To study patterns of TCR occurrence, a later analysis re-analyzed previously published TCR beta repertoires from more than 550 donors and added high-resolution HLA genotyping. In the later analysis, no new phenotypic data were used to find candidate immune exposures; instead, reliance was placed on TCR beta sequences and their occurrence across donors. An earlier analysis of approximately 500 of the donors applied high-throughput TCR beta sequencing to assess whether each TCR beta V gene segment acted as functional or pseudogenic. Donor age, sex, ethnicity and CMV serostatus were compiled together with the repertoire data. Genome-wide SNP genotypes for about 65% of the roughly 700 donors were used in a later genetic analysis, which treated that subset as a discovery cohort. Every discovery cohort repertoire had been produced on one sequencing platform. Both class I and class II loci were covered by HLA typing, at four-digit resolution. The number of donors typed differed by locus, with roughly 620-630 for A, B, C, DRB1 and DQB1, around 500 for DQA1, about 610 for DPA1, and around 430 for DPB1. Because of strong linkage in the cohort, roughly five DR-DQ haplotypes were treated as single units for association and clustering. Among about 390 genotyped donors of the cohort, an average of approximately 250,000 unique TCR beta nucleotide sequences were sequenced per donor, around 20% of them non-productive.

The V end gives up 2 bases and the J end 1 base, leaving 4 bases in the junction not matched to a gene. From its cysteine to its phenylalanine, the CDR3 spans 15 amino acids. Here the CDR3 DNA is all that survives: 45 bases in frame from base 1. Looking up the germline V gene (reference sequence) yields CDR1 SGHNT and CDR2 YYREEE. In total, fewer than 750 healthy bone marrow donors made up the cohort. At the time of sampling, every cohort member was nominally healthy, though immune exposures that went unrecorded were likely present. The donor was CMV seronegative and was included in the group of a few hundred seronegative cohort members. A peripheral blood sample was provided by each donor, and peripheral blood mononuclear cells were used for TCR beta sequencing. Genomic DNA extraction from the blood cell samples was performed with the Qiagen DNeasy Blood Extraction Kit. As for this clone: Its binding antigen is unknown. Per-base quality was not reported, and no clone a single base away is much larger than it.

The paper's findings and limits, for the study overall: In this cohort, only TCR beta chains were sequenced, and detectable features were limited by the absence of alpha or paired-chain data. The earlier analysis of fewer than 750 of the donors excluded seventeen rarely observed V segments, including chromosome 9 orphons, because counts were too low. In the study, some 180 TCR beta chains were listed as associated with cytomegalovirus. A later genetic analysis associated a missense DCLRE1C variant with V-gene and J-gene trimming of TCR beta chains, and an independent cohort replicated the association. A later analysis found that TCR association rates varied across HLA loci, with DRB1 alleles showing the most associated TCRs and HLA-C alleles the fewest. Because some donors lacked HLA typing at each locus, the association tests relied only on the typed subset. When HLA alleles, especially DR and DQ, strongly co-occurred, TCR associations were difficult to assign to individual alleles. Across donors, most TCR sequences were observed very rarely, whereas some public TCRs were present in many individuals. The authors suggested that the approach could potentially be extended to other disease states and immunological phenotypes. Correlated functional status among segregating V segments might be attributable to linkage disequilibrium, but an unknown experimental factor could not be ruled out. In an earlier analysis of roughly 500 of the donors, most TCR beta V segments appeared in productive rearrangements about 87% or about 30% of the time, broadly matching IMGT annotations. Roughly uniform sequencing depth across donors was assumed in presence/absence analyses, although this assumption may not hold. A later analysis found that HLA-associated TCR beta chains were more clonally expanded and had lower generation probabilities than equally common non-associated chains. The classifier was reported to diagnose cytomegalovirus status with high specificity and sensitivity in both the original and validation cohorts. In vitro tests confirmed that a few of the cytomegalovirus-associated TCR beta chains recognize cytomegalovirus antigens. CMV serostatus was the only immune exposure information available for the cohort. Several of the top co-occurrence clusters appeared to be linked to parvovirus B19, influenza, CMV and Epstein-Barr virus, according to a later analysis. Some IMGT-functional V segments, including TRBV6-2 and TRBV6-3, could not be distinguished by the 87-base-pair reads and were therefore excluded. A later analysis found that most CMV-associated TCR beta chains appeared HLA-restricted, with HLA associations seemingly driven largely by CMV exposure. A later analysis associated 15,000 to 20,000 TCR beta sequences with specific HLA alleles at a false discovery rate of 0.05. A group of highly shared sequence variants was considered likely to be a technical artifact of the sequencing pipeline. A further reported finding was that TCR beta sequences accurately predicted the HLA-A and HLA-B alleles for most subjects in the first cohort. In a later genetic analysis, fewer N-insertions in productive TCRs were reported among donors in an Asian-associated ancestry cluster than the roughly 700-donor mean.

The protocol used for the library was the immunoSEQ multiplex PCR assay. For the multiplex PCR, a mixture combining 60 forward primers for TCR Vbeta segments and 13 reverse primers for TCR Jbeta segments was used. A multiplex PCR assay on genomic DNA amplified the CDR3 region of rearranged TCR beta genes. On the Illumina HiSeq System, the amplified TCR beta libraries were sequenced as 87-base-pair reads. From the authors' description of their analysis: A later analysis tallied roughly 78 million unique TCR beta chains across the 640 or so repertoires, and some 10 million of those chains were shared by two or more donors. Raw reads were error-corrected and collapsed into unique sequences by a nearest-neighbor algorithm in which closely related sequences were merged to remove PCR and sequencing errors. V, D and J gene segments were assigned by aligning CDR3 sequences to IMGT reference sequences. For a sequence to be retained, a match of at least six nucleotides was required to both a V gene segment and a J gene segment. A rearrangement counted as productive if the CDR3 had no stop codons and remained in frame with V and J, and every other rearrangement counted as non-productive. Following IMGT convention, CDR3 was defined as the stretch from the second conserved V-encoded cysteine up to the conserved J-encoded phenylalanine. In an earlier analysis of 550 to 650 of the donors, sequences lacking an unambiguous match to a single V gene segment were excluded. In an earlier analysis of approximately 560 of the donors, a V segment was called functional when productive rearrangements were above 56.7%, and segregating when the standard deviation between donors exceeded 5%. To diagnose cytomegalovirus status from the catalog of TCR beta chain sequences, a statistical classification framework was built. In a later analysis, TCR nucleotide sequences were compared against IMGT/GENE-DB human TR gene sequences so that V and J genes could be assigned. A later analysis assigned CDR3 sequences and most-parsimonious VDJ recombination scenarios with the TCRdist pipeline. In a later analysis, each TCR beta chain was defined by its CDR3 amino acid sequence together with its V-gene family, and reads without a unique V-gene family were excluded. In a later analysis, 500 to 650 highly shared, low-generation-probability nucleotide sequences were removed to address suspected cross-contamination and a sequencing artifact. A later analysis calculated a clonal expansion index for each public chain from normalized within-repertoire ranks of inferred template counts. In a later analysis, generation probabilities were computed with a VDJ recombination model fitted to out-of-frame rearrangements, and the resulting probabilities were checked against IGoR. Hypergeometric tests were used in a later analysis to score TCR-TCR, TCR-HLA and TCR-CMV co-occurrence, with a repertoire-size bias correction applied to the TCR pairs. False discovery rates were estimated in a later analysis by permuting HLA or CMV assignments 20 times. In a later analysis, co-occurring TCRs were grouped with DBSCAN, and TCRdist sequence similarity was added when clustering was performed within HLA-allele-positive subsets. Repertoires with fewer than 30,000 or more than 120,000 public chains, plus five repertoires with anomalous nucleotide sharing, were excluded from co-occurrence clustering. Imported from immuneACCESS, the table was reduced by TCRdb to in-frame sequences with V and J called. These copies leave out some clones; in studies compared against another copy, an unresolved V gene accounts for under half, and the cause of the remainder is not known. For V, J and clone size, that table is used; D and trimming come from the DNA. The sample table lists some 96,000 clones, approximately 80% of them with a count of one. The ten largest account for less than 0.95% of the sample.

This TCR came from a woman in her sixties or seventies in good health and CMV-seronegative. The chain was built from TRBV5-4 and TRBJ1-2; 8 bases in the middle match TRBD1. Source material: PBMCs. The CDR3 loop reads CASSLQGGYNYGYTF. In nucleotide form, the sequence is TGTGCCAGCAGCTTACAGGGGGGATATAACTATGGCTACACCTTC.